Listed here are 32 T cell receptor beta chains from one sample, sequenced in a study of T cells in Graves' hyperthyroidism and ophthalmopathy (dated by TCRdb to the late 2010s). Library method: multiplex PCR. Sequencer: Illumina HiSeq 2000. TCR beta CDR3 regions were amplified from RNA transcripts. The TCR CDR3 was subjected to a first round of RT-PCR using the HTBI primer set and the Qiagen OneStep RT-PCR kit. TCRdb cleaned the public reads at Q25 with fastp, built clones with MiXCR and kept in-frame beta chains. Each entry merges the rows of one CDR3 protein and shows their most common DNA and genes. Present in this sample are 600,000 to 700,000 distinct CDR3 sequences, about 45% of which were seen just once. The top ten constitute under 8.5% of the sample. Sequencing was performed on peripheral blood or thyroid tissue (not recorded which). The receptor set was obtained from an adult man with Graves' disease, either hyperthyroidism or ophthalmopathy (not recorded which).

The table lists this clonotype with a few counts. The V and J genes are TRBV5-1 and TRBJ2-7; no clear D. The CDR3 is 14 residues long. V lost 4 bases to trimming and J lost 0 bases, with 11 bases between them. Germline V gene sequence: CDR1 SGHRS, CDR2 YFSETQ. CDR3 amino acids: CASSADGNSYEQYF. CDR3 coding DNA: TGCGCCAGCAGCGCGGACGGAAACTCCTACGAGCAGTACTTC. Supplemented by reference TRBV5-1 and TRBJ2-7, the full variable domain reads KAGVTQTPRYLIKTRGQQVTLSCSPISGHRSVSWYQQTPGQGLQFLFEYFSETQRNKGNFPGRFSGRQFSNSRSEMNVSTLELGDSALYLCASSADGNSYEQYFGPGTRLTVT.

A remark on this clonotype: It is likely a read error, because the conserved phenylalanine at the end of the CDR3 is missing. The chain carries TRBV5-1 and TRBJ1-1, with a weak D call TRBD1 (5 bases). The length of the CDR3 is 15 residues. Germline lookup yields CDR1 SGHRS and CDR2 YFSETQ. V was pared by 2 bases and J by 0 bases, with 11 bases between. CDR3 region: CASSLEGSMNTEAFL. CDR3 nucleotide sequence: TGCGCCAGCAGCTTAGAGGGGTCGATGAACACTGAAGCTTTCCTT.

The genes are TRBV20-1 and TRBJ1-6; 7 nucleotides agree with TRBD1. Germline loops: CDR1 DFQATT, CDR2 SNEGSKA (reference sequence). CDR3 size: 13 residues. V was clipped by 4 bases and J by 7 bases; unmatched bases: 4. CDR3 residues: CSANRGYNSPLHF. CDR3 in DNA: TGCAGTGCTAACAGGGGCTACAATTCACCCCTCCACTTT.

This clonotype appeared many times. This chain joins TRBV7-9 and TRBJ2-7, with 9 bases that match TRBD2. This CDR3 is built from 15 residues. CDR1 and CDR2 (germline): SEHNR, FQNEAQ (reference sequence). J gave up 0 bases and V 5 bases, and 5 bases lay outside the gene matches. The CDR3 protein is CASSQSGRSSYEQYF. The CDR3 DNA is TGTGCCAGCAGCCAAAGCGGGAGGAGCTCCTACGAGCAGTACTTC.

The chain employs TRBV10-3 and TRBJ1-2, with a weak D call TRBD1 (6 bases). Germline CDR1 ENHRY, CDR2 SYGVKD. There are 12 residues in the CDR3. Between the trimmed V and J ends, which lost 5 bases and 6 bases, there was a span of 10 bases. Here the CDR3 reads CAISTGIHGYTF. The CDR3 DNA reads as TGTGCCATCAGTACAGGGATTCATGGCTACACCTTC.

Concerning this clonotype itself: A much larger clone lies one base from this, so it may be a read error. V gene TRBV6-7 combines with J gene TRBJ1-2, with 7 bases aligning to TRBD1. TRBV6-7 is recorded as an ORF, its role being uncertain. The CDR3 is made up of 14 amino acids. Written as DNA, the CDR3 is TGTGCCAGCAGAGGGACAGTGGGGCTGTATGGCTGCACCTTC. It encodes CASRGTVGLYGCTF.

This rearrangement joins TRBV11-3 to TRBJ2-7; 11 bases are shared with TRBD2. From germline, CDR1 is SGHNT and CDR2 YENEEA. The CDR3 loop spans 15 amino acids. V was pared by 4 bases and J by 5 bases, with 7 bases of the junction left unmatched. Here the CDR3 DNA reads TGTGCCAGCAGCTCACTAGCGGGAGTGTTCCACGAGCAGTACTTC. Translated, it gives CASSSLAGVFHEQYF.

This clonotype was counted at least ten times. This chain joins TRBV7-9 and TRBJ2-7; tentative D call: TRBD2 (5 bases). CDR3 length: 16 residues. Germline values: CDR1 SEHNR, CDR2 FQNEAQ (reference sequence). V was pared by 3 bases and J by 3 bases, with 18 bases between. The CDR3 DNA sequence: TGTGCCAGCAGCTTCCATCCTGGCGGGCCCGACTACGAGCAGTACTTC. Translated, it gives CASSFHPGGPDYEQYF.

This clonotype was seen more than once but under ten times. The CDR3 loop reads CATSRGGAQGQPQYF. CDR3 in DNA: TGTGCCACCAGCAGAGGAGGGGCGCAGGGACAGCCCCAGTACTTC. The chain carries TRBV15 and TRBJ2-5, with 7 bases matching TRBD1. After removal of 1 base from V and 9 bases from J, the junction contained 11 bases not matched to a gene. CDR1 is LNHNV, CDR2 YYDKDF, per germline (reference sequence). The CDR3 has 15 amino acids.

This clonotype was counted ten times or more. The J gene is TRBJ1-3, the V gene TRBV7-8; maybe TRBD1 (5 bases). Trimming stripped 2 bases from V and 0 bases from J, with 11 bases between. Per the germline V gene, CDR1 is SGHVS and CDR2 is FQNEAQ. This CDR3 region has 16 residues. This CDR3 reads CASSLIRGFSGNTIYF. The CDR3 DNA sequence: TGTGCCAGCAGCTTAATTCGGGGCTTCTCTGGAAACACCATATATTTT.

The genes are TRBV7-9 and TRBJ1-6; D remains unclear. V lost 7 bases and J 7 bases, leaving 17 bases between the germline ends. The germline V gene encodes CDR1 SEHNR and CDR2 FQNEAQ (reference sequence). The CDR3 consists of 15 residues. The CDR3 region is CASIRANPGNSPLHF. CDR3 bases: TGTGCCAGCATCCGGGCGAATCCAGGAAATTCACCCCTCCACTTT.

This chain joins TRBV20-1 and TRBJ2-7, with TRBD1 identical over 9 bases. The V gene end was trimmed by 4 bases and the J gene end by 10 bases; junction bases not matched to a gene: 11. The CDR3 sequence is 13 residues long. The germline V gene has CDR1 DFQATT and CDR2 SNEGSKA (reference sequence). This CDR3 reads CSAKPDRGFDQYF. The CDR3, as DNA: TGCAGTGCTAAACCGGACAGGGGTTTCGATCAGTACTTC.

This clonotype was observed a handful of times. The gene calls are TRBV12-3 or TRBV12-4 and TRBJ1-1, with D possibly TRBD1 on 5 matching bases. V lost 11 bases and J lost 1, with 8 bases in between. The CDR3 extends over 11 amino acids. The CDR3 loop reads CAGRGNTEAFF. Written as DNA, the CDR3 is TGTGCCGGTAGGGGGAACACTGAAGCTTTCTTT.

This rearrangement joins TRBV20-1 to TRBJ1-5; D call uncertain. The V and J ends lost 1 base and 2 bases respectively, with 12 bases between them. Germline CDR1 DFQATT, CDR2 SNEGSKA (reference sequence). This CDR3 region has 15 residues. The CDR3 DNA is TGCAGTGCTAGAGGTGAGGGCTACGGCAATCAGCCCCAGCATTTT. This encodes CSARGEGYGNQPQHF.

The sample holds one count of this clonotype. The chain has TRBV6-5 and TRBJ2-2; D possibly corresponds to TRBD2 (5 bases). The CDR3 is made up of 14 amino acids. V lost 0 bases, J lost 7 bases, and 9 bases lay in between. Germline loops: CDR1 MNHEY, CDR2 SVGAGI. The CDR3 protein is CASSYSREYGELFF. The CDR3 DNA follows: TGTGCCAGCAGTTACTCGAGGGAGTACGGGGAGCTGTTTTTT.

This chain uses TRBV20-1 with TRBJ1-1, with D perhaps matching TRBD1 (6 bases). CDR1 and CDR2 from the germline V gene are DFQATT and SNEGSKA (reference sequence). The germline V and J ends were trimmed by 6 bases and 2 bases, with 19 bases remaining between them. The CDR3 is made up of 15 amino acids. The CDR3 here is CSARQLPRGNTEAFF. The CDR3 DNA reads as TGCAGTGCCAGACAGCTCCCCAGGGGAAACACTGAAGCTTTCTTT.

In its sample, this clonotype was seen a few times. The rearrangement links TRBV6-6 to TRBJ1-3; maybe TRBD1 (5 bases). V was shortened by 7 bases and J by 2 bases, with 9 bases between the two germline ends. The CDR3 length is 13 residues. CDR1 is MNHNY and CDR2 is SVGAGI in the germline V gene (reference sequence). CDR3 loop: CASKTGAGNTIYF. The CDR3 DNA reads as TGTGCCAGCAAAACAGGAGCTGGAAACACCATATATTTT.

The chain links TRBV5-1 to TRBJ2-7, with D perhaps matching TRBD2 (6 bases). Germline V gene data show CDR1 as SGHRS and CDR2 as YFSETQ. V shed 4 bases and J shed 3 bases, with 17 bases lying between them. There are 15 residues in the CDR3. The CDR3 loop reads CASSITTVGSYEQYF. CDR3 sequence (DNA): TGCGCCAGCAGCATAACGACAGTCGGGAGCTACGAGCAGTACTTC.

The CDR3 spells CASSQVMVGALQETQYF. The CDR3, as DNA: TGTGCCAGCAGCCAAGTGATGGTGGGCGCTCTCCAGGAGACCCAGTACTTC. The chain combines TRBV7-9 with TRBJ2-5; D is undetermined. The V end was cut by 5 bases, the J end by 5 bases, with 24 bases between. There are 17 residues in the CDR3. The V gene's germline CDR1 is SEHNR and CDR2 FQNEAQ (reference sequence).

The rearrangement uses TRBV10-3 and TRBJ2-2; D not certain. Germline CDR1 ENHRY, CDR2 SYGVKD. The CDR3 covers 14 residues. Trimming took off 10 bases at V and 0 bases at J, with 12 bases between the two ends. CDR3 residues: CASDKPTNTGELFF. CDR3 coding DNA: TGTGCCAGCGATAAGCCAACGAACACCGGGGAGCTGTTTTTT.

This clonotype appeared a few times. The V and J genes are TRBV6-4 and TRBJ2-3; perhaps TRBD2 as D (6 bases). The germline V gene has CDR1 MRHNA and CDR2 SNTAGT. Trimming shortened V by 4 bases and J by 6 bases, and 14 bases separated the two germline ends. The CDR3 length is 14 residues. CDR3 sequence (DNA): TGTGCCAGCAGTGCCGACTTAACTAGCGATACGCAGTATTTT. Encoded protein: CASSADLTSDTQYF.

DNA for the CDR3: TGTGCCAGCAGTTTATCAGGGTGGAACACTGAAGCTTTCTTT. As protein: CASSLSGWNTEAFF. The chain joins TRBV12-3 or TRBV12-4 to TRBJ1-1; the D gene is possibly TRBD1 (5 bases). Trimming removed 2 bases at V and 1 base at J, with 8 bases between. CDR3 length equals 14 residues.

This clonotype was found many times. The CDR3 nucleotides are TGTGCCAGCAGCTTCAAGGTTAGGGACGAGCAGTACTTC. Translating it yields CASSFKVRDEQYF. The chain has TRBV7-2 and TRBJ2-7; D is unresolved. Germline CDR1 reads SGHTA; CDR2 reads FQGNSA. Trimming pared 3 bases from V and 5 bases from J, leaving 11 bases between. This CDR3 is 13 amino acids long. Full variable domain (rest looked up from reference TRBV7-2 and TRBJ2-7): GAGVSQSPSNKVTEKGKDVELRCDPISGHTALYWYRQSLGQGLEFLIYFQGNSAPDKSGLPSDRFSAERTGGSVSTLTIQRTQQEDSAVYLCASSFKVRDEQYFGPGTRLTVT.

The chain joins TRBV28 to TRBJ1-2; TRBD1 might be the D (5 bases). V lost 3 bases, J lost 7 bases, and 12 bases lay in between. CDR3 length: 13 amino acids. The germline V gene encodes CDR1 MDHEN and CDR2 SYDVKM. The CDR3 protein is CASSFQGLVGYTF. In DNA form, the CDR3 reads TGTGCCAGCAGTTTCCAGGGACTAGTTGGCTACACCTTC.

For this clonotype: A junction boundary mismatches the germline segment, possibly from a read error. V is TRBV12-3 or TRBV12-4 and J is TRBJ1-1; TRBD1 agrees at 8 bases. The CDR3 is made up of 14 amino acids. CDR3 DNA: TGTGCCAACAGTCCCACAGGGGGGGACACTGAAGCTTTCTTT. This encodes CANSPTGGDTEAFF.

This clonotype has a handful of counts. The chain has TRBV11-3 and TRBJ1-2; 8 positions agree with TRBD1. J was trimmed by 2 bases and V by 1 base; bases with no gene match: 9. The CDR3 totals 17 residues. The germline gives CDR1 SGHNT, CDR2 YENEEA. The CDR3 coding sequence is TGTGCCAGCAGCTTAGTCACAGCAGGGGGCCCCAACTATGGCTACACCTTC. Translating gives CASSLVTAGGPNYGYTF.

This clonotype was seen repeatedly, ten times or more. This chain links TRBV7-8 with TRBJ1-3, with D perhaps matching TRBD1 (6 bases). Germline V gene lookup returns CDR1 SGHVS and CDR2 FQNEAQ. V dropped 5 bases and J dropped 3 bases, with 17 bases sitting between them. The CDR3 runs 16 residues. CDR3 protein: CASSLETGQLGNTIYF. In DNA form, the CDR3 reads TGTGCCAGCAGCCTGGAAACCGGACAGCTTGGAAACACCATATATTTT. The full variable domain, rest sourced from reference TRBV7-8 and TRBJ1-3, is GAGVSQSPRYKVAKRGQDVALRCDPISGHVSLFWYQQALGQGPEFLTYFQNEAQLDKSGLPSDRFFAERPEGSVSTLKIQRTQQEDSAVYLCASSLETGQLGNTIYFGEGSWLTVV.

About this clonotype itself: This sequence may be a read error, since a much larger clone differs from it by one base. V is TRBV7-3 and J is TRBJ1-4; D remains unclear. Trimming removed 2 bases from V and 0 bases from J, with 7 bases in between. The germline V gene has CDR1 SGHTA and CDR2 FQGTGA. The CDR3 contains 15 residues. CDR3 nucleotides: TGTGCCAGCAGCTTACAGGATGCAACTAATGAAAAACTGTTTTTT. Encoded protein: CASSLQDATNEKLFF.

The chain uses TRBV9 and TRBJ1-5; D uncertain. The V end was cut by 7 bases, the J end by 0 bases, with 14 bases between. This CDR3 has 15 residues. Germline values: CDR1 SGDLS, CDR2 YYNGEE. CDR3 protein: CASSQIEGSNQPQHF. The CDR3 bases are TGTGCCAGCTCCCAGATCGAGGGTAGCAATCAGCCCCAGCATTTT.

This clonotype showed up many times. V and J are TRBV10-2 and TRBJ1-5, with D uncertain. The germline V gene has CDR1 WSHSY and CDR2 SAAADI. Trimming removed 0 bases from V and 5 bases from J, with 2 bases in between. CDR3 length equals 12 residues. CDR3 loop: CASSESHQPQHF. Here the CDR3 DNA reads TGCGCCAGCAGTGAGTCGCATCAGCCCCAGCATTTT.

This clonotype was detected ten times or more. The chain recombines TRBV7-8 with TRBJ1-2; unclear D gene. CDR3 length equals 15 residues. CDR1 and CDR2 from the germline V gene are SGHVS and FQNEAQ. V was cut by 4 bases and J by 0 bases, with 12 bases left in between. The CDR3 here is CASSSARTANYGYTF. In DNA, the CDR3 is TGTGCCAGCAGCTCGGCCAGAACCGCTAACTATGGCTACACCTTC.

The chain joins TRBV29-1 to TRBJ1-2; tentatively, D is TRBD1 (6 bases). The CDR3 covers 16 residues. CDR1 is SQVTM, CDR2 ANQGSEA, per germline. In DNA form, the CDR3 reads TGCGCCAGCAGCTCAGCCGGGACAACTCTTAACTATGGCTACACCTTC. Translating it yields CASSSAGTTLNYGYTF.